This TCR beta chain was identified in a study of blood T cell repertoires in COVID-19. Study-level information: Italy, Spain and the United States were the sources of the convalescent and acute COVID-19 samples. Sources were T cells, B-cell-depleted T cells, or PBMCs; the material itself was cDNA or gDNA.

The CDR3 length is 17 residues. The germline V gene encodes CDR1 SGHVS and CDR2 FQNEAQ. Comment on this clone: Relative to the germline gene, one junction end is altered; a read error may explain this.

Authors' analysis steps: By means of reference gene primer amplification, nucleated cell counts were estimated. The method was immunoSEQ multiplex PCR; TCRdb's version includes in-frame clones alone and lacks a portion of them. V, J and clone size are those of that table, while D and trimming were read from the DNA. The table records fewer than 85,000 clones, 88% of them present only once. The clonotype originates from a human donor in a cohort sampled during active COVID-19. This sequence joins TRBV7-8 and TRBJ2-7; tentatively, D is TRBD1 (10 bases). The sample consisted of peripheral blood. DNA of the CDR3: TGTGCCAGCAGCTTAGGGGTTGGGAGGGACAGGGGACTAGCTGAAAACTTC. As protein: CASSLGVGRDRGLAENF.